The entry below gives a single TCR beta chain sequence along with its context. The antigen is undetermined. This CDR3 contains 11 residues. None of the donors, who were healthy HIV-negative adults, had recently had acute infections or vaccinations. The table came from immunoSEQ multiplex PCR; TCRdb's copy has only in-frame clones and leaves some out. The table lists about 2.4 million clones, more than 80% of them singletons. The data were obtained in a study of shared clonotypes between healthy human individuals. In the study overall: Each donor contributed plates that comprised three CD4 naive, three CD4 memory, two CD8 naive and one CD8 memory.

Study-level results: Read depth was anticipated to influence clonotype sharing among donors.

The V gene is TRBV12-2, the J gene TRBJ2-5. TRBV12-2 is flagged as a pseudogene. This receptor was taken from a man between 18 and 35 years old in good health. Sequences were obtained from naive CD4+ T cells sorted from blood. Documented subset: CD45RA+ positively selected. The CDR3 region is CASRLEETQYF. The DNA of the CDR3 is TGTGCAAGTCGCTTAGAAGAGACCCAGTACTTC.